This T cell receptor beta chain was captured by sequencing in a study of cytomegalovirus exposure and HLA in healthy donors. Whole-study findings and limits: Reports described diagnosis of cytomegalovirus status by the classifier as highly specific and sensitive. When a later analysis compared HLA-associated TCR beta chains with equally common others, the HLA-associated chains turned out to be more clonally expanded and to have lower generation probabilities.

Only a few counts were recorded for this clone. Its matching antigen is unknown. PCR used 60 Vbeta primers and 13 Jbeta primers. TCRdb's table, derived via immunoSEQ multiplex PCR, lists solely in-frame clones and lacks some. The sample lists 65,000 to 100,000 clones, approximately 71% occurring once. This receptor was identified in a middle-aged man in good health and CMV-seronegative. Specimen: PBMCs.

In DNA form, the CDR3 reads TGTGCCAGCAGCTTCGTCACTTACGAGCAGTACTTC. Translation: CASSFVTYEQYF. The chain uses TRBV7-9 and TRBJ2-7; unclear D gene. Germline V gives CDR1 SEHNR, CDR2 FQNEAQ (reference sequence). The V gene lost 3 bases and the J gene lost 4 bases, with 7 bases spanning the gap. The CDR3 loop spans 12 amino acids.